The 27 T cell receptor beta chains in this list originate from one sample, sequenced in a study of technical replicates of blood from a few donors. Using immunoSEQ multiplex PCR, the repertoire was profiled, and TCRdb retains in-frame clones only, with some absent. Found here are tens of thousands of clones, over 85% of them singletons; the top ten hold 0.2% to 0.3%. The specimen sequenced was T cells isolated from PBMCs. The source is a human donor in good health.

The chain is built from TRBV5-1 and TRBJ2-7; TRBD2 aligns across 15 bases. This CDR3 region has 17 residues. V was clipped by 4 bases and J by 0 bases; unmatched bases: 5. The germline gives CDR1 SGHRS, CDR2 YFSETQ. Here the CDR3 DNA reads TGCGCCAGCAGCCACGGGACTAGCGGGGGGTTCTCCTACGAGCAGTACTTC. Amino acid sequence: CASSHGTSGGFSYEQYF.

The rearrangement uses TRBV25-1 and TRBJ2-1, with D unclear. Trimming removed 3 bases from V and 2 bases from J, with 8 bases in between. The CDR3 length is 14 residues. Germline CDR1 reads MGHDK; CDR2 reads SYGVNS. CDR3 nucleotide sequence: TGTGCCAGCAGTGATCACAGAGCCTACAATGAGCAGTTCTTC. This codes for CASSDHRAYNEQFF.

CDR3 sequence: CASSGGGLGNQPQHF. CDR3 DNA sequence: TGTGCCAGCAGTGGAGGGGGATTGGGCAATCAGCCCCAGCATTTT. V gene TRBV2 combines with J gene TRBJ1-5, with D perhaps TRBD1 (6 bases). CDR3 length equals 15 residues. V was cut by 4 bases and J by 2 bases, with 12 bases left in between. The germline gives CDR1 SNHLY, CDR2 FYNNEI. The whole variable domain, filled in from reference TRBV2 and TRBJ1-5, reads EPEVTQTPSHQVTQMGQEVILRCVPISNHLYFYWYRQILGQKVEFLVSFYNNEISEKSEIFDDQFSVERPDGSNFTLKIRSTKLEDSAMYFCASSGGGLGNQPQHFGDGTRLSIL.

This chain joins TRBV29-1 and TRBJ1-2, with D perhaps TRBD1 (6 bases). The CDR3 contains 10 residues. V lost 4 bases, J lost 7 bases, and 7 bases lay in between. Germline V gene sequence: CDR1 SQVTM, CDR2 ANQGSEA. This CDR3 reads CSVGGGGYTF. The CDR3 DNA reads TGCAGCGTTGGAGGGGGTGGCTACACCTTC. The full variable domain, with the rest looked up from reference TRBV29-1 and TRBJ1-2, is SAVISQKPSRDICQRGTSLTIQCQVDSQVTMMFWYRQQPGQSLTLIATANQGSEATYESGFVIDKFPISRPNLTFSTLTVSNMSPEDSSIYLCSVGGGGYTFGSGTRLTVV.

The chain couples TRBV19 to TRBJ2-5, with D perhaps matching TRBD2 (5 bases). V was cut by 5 bases and J by 4 bases, with 8 bases left in between. The germline V gene has CDR1 LNHDA and CDR2 SQIVND (reference sequence). The CDR3 runs to 12 residues. CDR3 bases: TGTGCCAGTAGTCCCGCGGGAGAGACCCAGTACTTC. Protein: CASSPAGETQYF.

This chain connects TRBV7-9 to TRBJ1-4; TRBD1 matches at 7 bases. The CDR3 is 14 amino acids. In germline, CDR1 is SEHNR, CDR2 FQNEAQ (reference sequence). V shed 4 bases and J 5 bases; nucleotides not matched to a gene: 4. CDR3: CASSSQGGNEKLFF. Here the CDR3 DNA reads TGTGCCAGCAGCTCCCAGGGGGGAAATGAAAAACTGTTTTTT.

V is TRBV5-1 and J is TRBJ1-1; 8 nucleotides match TRBD1. Germline CDR1 reads SGHRS; CDR2 reads YFSETQ. CDR3 size: 14 residues. J was trimmed by 2 bases and V by 3 bases; bases with no gene match: 3. CDR3 amino acids: CASSSDRANTEAFF. The CDR3, as DNA: TGCGCCAGCAGCTCGGACAGGGCAAACACTGAAGCTTTCTTT.

CDR3: CASSDFGTQNTEAFF. CDR3 nucleotides: TGTGCCTCCTCGGACTTCGGGACACAGAACACTGAAGCTTTCTTT. The gene calls are TRBV2 and TRBJ1-1, with a weak D call TRBD1 (6 bases). CDR3 length: 15 amino acids. CDR1 SNHLY and CDR2 FYNNEI come from the germline V gene. The V gene lost 11 bases and the J gene lost 1 base, with 20 bases spanning the gap.

The CDR3 DNA is TGTGCCTGGACCCCAGCCGGGGCTGGAAACACCATATATTTT. Translating gives CAWTPAGAGNTIYF. V usage is TRBV30 and J usage is TRBJ1-3; D is unresolved. The V end was cut by 4 bases, the J end by 2 bases, with 12 bases between. The CDR3 totals 14 residues. Per germline, CDR1 GTSNPN and CDR2 SVGIG (reference sequence).

The V gene is TRBV28, the J gene TRBJ2-3; 9 bases map to TRBD2. Germline loops: CDR1 MDHEN, CDR2 SYDVKM. The ends lost 5 bases at V and 3 bases at J; junction bases unmatched: 6. The CDR3 is made up of 15 amino acids. The CDR3 DNA follows: TGTGCCAGCAGTCATGGCGGGAGGGGAACAGATACGCAGTATTTT. Protein: CASSHGGRGTDTQYF.

The CDR3, as DNA: TGTGCCAGCAGCGCGACAGGGGGAGGAACTGAAGCTTTCTTT. This codes for CASSATGGGTEAFF. The chain is built from TRBV9 and TRBJ1-1; 9 nucleotides agree with TRBD1. With V trimmed by 3 bases and J by 5 bases, 5 bases remained unmatched. CDR1 SGDLS and CDR2 YYNGEE come from the germline V gene. The CDR3 extends over 14 amino acids.

The chain recombines TRBV18 with TRBJ2-3; D gene unclear. Germline V gene lookup returns CDR1 KGHSH and CDR2 LQKENI. This CDR3 contains 13 residues. V was cut by 4 bases and J by 2 bases, with 7 bases left in between. CDR3 loop: CASSLDTTDTQYF. Here the CDR3 DNA reads TGTGCCAGCTCACTAGACACCACAGATACGCAGTATTTT.

This chain uses TRBV7-9 with TRBJ2-1; TRBD2 aligns across 8 bases. The CDR3 length is 15 residues. V shed 5 bases, J shed 7 bases, and the junction held 10 bases outside the gene matches. Germline CDR1 SEHNR, CDR2 FQNEAQ (reference sequence). The CDR3 sequence: CASSAPGLVSNEQFF. The CDR3, as DNA: TGTGCCAGCAGCGCCCCGGGACTAGTGTCGAATGAGCAGTTCTTC.

Note on this clone: An end of the junction differs from the germline gene, which may be a read error. This sequence joins TRBV7-7 and TRBJ2-5; the match to TRBD1 covers 9 bases. CDR3 length equals 16 residues. The germline V gene has CDR1 SSHAT and CDR2 FNYEAQ (reference sequence). CDR3 DNA: TGTGCTAGCAGCCCATTCCCGGGACAGGGTGGGGAGACCCAGTACTTC. This gives the protein CASSPFPGQGGETQYF.

The V call is TRBV4-1, the J call TRBJ2-5, with TRBD2 identical over 9 bases. Germline V gene data show CDR1 as MGHRA and CDR2 as YSYEKL. This CDR3 is 14 amino acids long. The ends lost 1 base at V and 7 bases at J; junction bases unmatched: 4. As DNA, the CDR3 is TGCGCCAGCAGCCAAGTAGCGGGGGTACGGACCCAGTACTTC. This gives the protein CASSQVAGVRTQYF.

The rearrangement joins TRBV11-3 to TRBJ2-7; 8 nucleotides agree with TRBD1. The V gene's germline CDR1 is SGHNT and CDR2 YENEEA. V was clipped by 5 bases and J by 3 bases; unmatched bases: 9. The CDR3 contains 15 residues. The CDR3: CASSLPDRDLYEQYF. The CDR3 coding sequence is TGTGCCAGCAGCCTCCCGGACAGGGACCTCTACGAGCAGTACTTC.

This chain connects TRBV28 to TRBJ2-7, with 8 bases that match TRBD1. The CDR3 has 14 residues. CDR1 and CDR2 (germline): MDHEN, SYDVKM. After removal of 2 bases from V and 2 bases from J, the junction contained 2 bases not matched to a gene. CDR3 residues: CASSLARGPYEQYF. The CDR3, as DNA: TGTGCCAGCAGTTTAGCCAGGGGGCCCTACGAGCAGTACTTC.

This clone occurred once. The chain recombines TRBV9 with TRBJ2-3; a weak D match, TRBD2 (6 bases). Deletions cut 0 bases from V and 5 bases from J, with 13 bases between. The CDR3 consists of 15 residues. Germline V gives CDR1 SGDLS, CDR2 YYNGEE. The CDR3, as DNA: TGTGCCAGCAGCGTAGGCCCGGGAGTTCGAGATACGCAGTATTTT. Protein sequence: CASSVGPGVRDTQYF.

The V gene is TRBV9, the J gene TRBJ2-3, with a tentative D call TRBD2 (6 bases). The ends were cut back, 4 bases at V and 5 bases at J, with 23 bases in the middle. From germline, CDR1 is SGDLS and CDR2 YYNGEE. This CDR3 is built from 17 residues. The CDR3 DNA is TGTGCCAGCAGCCCGCTAGATGCGGGACGGAGGATAGATACGCAGTATTTT. It encodes CASSPLDAGRRIDTQYF.

The CDR3 DNA reads TGTGCCAGTTCGTTAACAGGTACTGAAGCTTTCTTT. It is translated as CASSLTGTEAFF. The chain links TRBV19 to TRBJ1-1, with D possibly matching TRBD1 (5 bases). Germline V gene sequence: CDR1 LNHDA, CDR2 SQIVND (reference sequence). The V end was cut by 8 bases, the J end by 5 bases, with 12 bases between. The CDR3 has 12 amino acids.

V gene TRBV28 combines with J gene TRBJ2-7, with TRBD1 identical over 8 bases. After removal of 4 bases from V and 7 bases from J, the junction contained 15 bases not matched to a gene. CDR1 MDHEN and CDR2 SYDVKM come from the germline V gene. The CDR3 is 16 residues long. The CDR3 bases are TGTGCCAGCAGTTCCCCCGGACAGGGAGGCTTGGGGGAGCAGTACTTC. Its translation: CASSSPGQGGLGEQYF.

The chain employs TRBV29-1 and TRBJ2-1, with 13 positions matching TRBD2. From germline, CDR1 is SQVTM and CDR2 ANQGSEA. The CDR3 totals 15 residues. Trimming took 0 bases from V and 6 from J; bases not matched to a gene: 2. The CDR3 is CSVEERTSGSNEQFF. CDR3 nucleotide sequence: TGCAGCGTTGAAGAGAGGACTAGCGGGAGCAATGAGCAGTTCTTC.

The chain couples TRBV28 to TRBJ1-4; D remains unclear. Germline values: CDR1 MDHEN, CDR2 SYDVKM. There are 13 residues in the CDR3. Trimming left V 3 bases short and J 14 bases short, with 16 bases between. The DNA of the CDR3 is TGTGCCAGCAGTTTGGTCGCGGCAATGGGTCTGTTTTTT. This gives the protein CASSLVAAMGLFF.

The chain combines TRBV7-9 with TRBJ2-1; TRBD1 aligns across 8 bases. There are 14 residues in the CDR3. Trimming took 5 bases from V and 9 from J; bases not matched to a gene: 9. Germline V gene sequence: CDR1 SEHNR, CDR2 FQNEAQ (reference sequence). The CDR3 here is CASSLSTGVSEQFF. CDR3 bases: TGTGCCAGCAGCCTATCGACAGGGGTAAGTGAGCAGTTCTTC.

This chain links TRBV20-1 with TRBJ2-7; D possibly corresponds to TRBD1 (5 bases). The CDR3 extends over 11 amino acids. V shed 6 bases and J shed 6 bases, with 12 bases lying between them. Germline V CDR1 and CDR2: DFQATT, SNEGSKA (reference sequence). CDR3 nucleotide sequence: TGCAGTGCCCCGAGTCAGGGCGAGCAGTACTTC. Translating it yields CSAPSQGEQYF.

The rearrangement joins TRBV5-6 to TRBJ1-4, with D uncertain. Germline CDR1 and CDR2: SGHDT and YYEEEE. Trimming stripped 2 bases from V and 8 bases from J, with 19 bases between. CDR3 length equals 16 residues. The DNA of the CDR3 is TGTGCCAGCAGCTTTGGCATTACGGGAGGGTACGAAAAACTGTTTTTT. Its translation: CASSFGITGGYEKLFF.

The V and J genes are TRBV27 and TRBJ2-7; 7 bases agree with TRBD2. The CDR3 totals 14 residues. Per germline, CDR1 MNHEY and CDR2 SMNVEV (reference sequence). V lost 4 bases to trimming and J lost 3 bases; unmatched junction nucleotides: 6. CDR3 nucleotides: TGTGCCAGCAGTTCCCTTGGGGGGGTCTACGAGCAGTACTTC. Translation gives CASSSLGGVYEQYF.